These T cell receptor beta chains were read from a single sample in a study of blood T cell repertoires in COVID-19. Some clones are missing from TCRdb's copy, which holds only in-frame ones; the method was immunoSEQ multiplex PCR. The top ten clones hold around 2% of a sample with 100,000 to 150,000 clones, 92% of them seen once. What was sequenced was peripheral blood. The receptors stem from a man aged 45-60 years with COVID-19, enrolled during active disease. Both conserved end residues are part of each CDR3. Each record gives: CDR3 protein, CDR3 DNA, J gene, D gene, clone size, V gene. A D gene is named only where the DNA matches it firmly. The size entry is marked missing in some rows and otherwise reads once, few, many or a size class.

cdr3_aa: CASSSTSRPTDTQYF; cdr3_nt: TGTGCCAGCAGTTCGACTAGCAGACCCACAGATACGCAGTATTTT; j_call: TRBJ2-3; d_call: TRBD2; clone_size: .; v_call: TRBV7-8
cdr3_aa: CASSPRQGDMTQYF; cdr3_nt: TGTGCCAGCAGCCCACGACAGGGGGACATGACCCAGTACTTC; j_call: TRBJ2-5; d_call: TRBD1; clone_size: .; v_call: TRBV3-1/TRBV3-2
cdr3_aa: CASSLYPVRNTEAFF; cdr3_nt: TGTGCCAGCAGCTTATACCCGGTTCGGAACACTGAAGCTTTCTTT; j_call: TRBJ1-1; d_call: .; clone_size: .; v_call: TRBV11-2
cdr3_aa: CASSNTGTGAGEQYF; cdr3_nt: TGTGCCAGCAGTAACACCGGGACAGGGGCTGGGGAGCAGTACTTC; j_call: TRBJ2-7; d_call: TRBD1; clone_size: few; v_call: TRBV6-2/TRBV6-3
cdr3_aa: CASSQWEGEQYF; cdr3_nt: TGTGCCAGCAGCCAATGGGAGGGCGAGCAGTACTTC; j_call: TRBJ2-7; d_call: TRBD2; clone_size: once; v_call: TRBV5-4
cdr3_aa: CSASGEGGPDTQYF; cdr3_nt: TGCAGTGCTAGTGGAGAAGGGGGCCCAGATACGCAGTATTTT; j_call: TRBJ2-3; d_call: TRBD1; clone_size: few; v_call: TRBV20-1
cdr3_aa: CASSVGGRGDEQYF; cdr3_nt: TGTGCCAGCAGCGTAGGCGGGAGGGGCGACGAGCAGTACTTC; j_call: TRBJ2-7; d_call: TRBD2; clone_size: medium-sized; v_call: TRBV9
cdr3_aa: CAWSPLWREHGYTF; cdr3_nt: TGTGCCTGGAGTCCCCTTTGGAGGGAGCATGGCTACACCTTC; j_call: TRBJ1-2; d_call: .; clone_size: .; v_call: TRBV30
cdr3_aa: CASSLSERNQYF; cdr3_nt: TGTGCCAGCAGCTTAAGCGAGAGGAACCAGTACTTC; j_call: TRBJ2-5; d_call: .; clone_size: .; v_call: TRBV7-8
cdr3_aa: CASSYGTASYEQYF; cdr3_nt: TGTGCCAGCAGTTATGGGACTGCCTCCTACGAGCAGTACTTC; j_call: TRBJ2-7; d_call: .; clone_size: .; v_call: TRBV6-6
cdr3_aa: CASRIGAENTEAFF; cdr3_nt: TGTGCCAGCAGGATAGGGGCGGAGAACACTGAAGCTTTCTTT; j_call: TRBJ1-1; d_call: .; clone_size: .; v_call: TRBV28
cdr3_aa: CASSLRLAGAGDNEQFF; cdr3_nt: TGCGCCAGCAGCCTGAGACTAGCGGGGGCGGGGGACAATGAGCAGTTCTTC; j_call: TRBJ2-1; d_call: TRBD2; clone_size: .; v_call: TRBV5-1
cdr3_aa: CASSQAAGGGGELFF; cdr3_nt: TGTGCCAGCAGCCAAGCGGCCGGCGGGGGCGGGGAGCTGTTTTTT; j_call: TRBJ2-2; d_call: TRBD2; clone_size: .; v_call: TRBV14
cdr3_aa: CAWSFPTSGSSYNEQFF; cdr3_nt: TGTGCCTGGAGTTTCCCGACTAGCGGGAGCTCCTACAATGAGCAGTTCTTC; j_call: TRBJ2-1; d_call: TRBD2; clone_size: .; v_call: TRBV30
cdr3_aa: CASSTTGTGEREQYF; cdr3_nt: TGCGCCAGCTCAACTACCGGGACAGGGGAAAGGGAGCAGTACTTC; j_call: TRBJ2-7; d_call: TRBD1; clone_size: .; v_call: TRBV4-3
cdr3_aa: CAWSRAGVTEAFF; cdr3_nt: TGTGCCTGGAGTCGGGCAGGGGTCACTGAAGCTTTCTTT; j_call: TRBJ1-1; d_call: .; clone_size: .; v_call: TRBV30
cdr3_aa: CASSQGLRDYGYTF; cdr3_nt: TGTGCCAGCAGCCAGGGGTTGCGGGACTATGGCTACACCTTC; j_call: TRBJ1-2; d_call: .; clone_size: .; v_call: TRBV3-1/TRBV3-2
cdr3_aa: CASSLVGANTEAFF; cdr3_nt: TGTGCCAGCAGCTTGGTGGGGGCAAACACTGAAGCTTTCTTT; j_call: TRBJ1-1; d_call: .; clone_size: once; v_call: TRBV5-4
cdr3_aa: CASSKSSGSNGEQFF; cdr3_nt: TGTGCCAGTAGTAAATCTAGCGGGAGTAACGGTGAGCAGTTCTTC; j_call: TRBJ2-1; d_call: TRBD2; clone_size: .; v_call: TRBV19
cdr3_aa: CASSSGQGYEQYF; cdr3_nt: TGTGCCAGCAGTTCGGGACAGGGCTACGAGCAGTACTTC; j_call: TRBJ2-7; d_call: TRBD1; clone_size: .; v_call: TRBV2
cdr3_aa: CASSLGTVGNTIYF; cdr3_nt: TGCGCCAGCAGCTTAGGGACAGTCGGAAACACCATATATTTT; j_call: TRBJ1-3; d_call: TRBD1; clone_size: once; v_call: TRBV4-1
cdr3_aa: CASSTRAGIVNEQFF; cdr3_nt: TGTGCCAGCAGCACCCGAGCGGGAATAGTCAATGAGCAGTTCTTC; j_call: TRBJ2-1; d_call: TRBD2; clone_size: .; v_call: TRBV28
cdr3_aa: CASTQTGDHYGYTF; cdr3_nt: TGTGCCAGCACCCAGACAGGGGACCACTATGGCTACACCTTC; j_call: TRBJ1-2; d_call: TRBD1; clone_size: .; v_call: TRBV2
cdr3_aa: CASSLGPPTSGVNTGELFF; cdr3_nt: TGTGCCAGCAGCTTAGGACCTCCGACTAGCGGGGTGAACACCGGGGAGCTGTTTTTT; j_call: TRBJ2-2; d_call: TRBD2; clone_size: .; v_call: TRBV7-2
cdr3_aa: CASSPNRDRVQPQHF; cdr3_nt: TGTGCCAGCAGTCCAAACCGGGACAGGGTCCAGCCCCAGCATTTT; j_call: TRBJ1-5; d_call: TRBD1; clone_size: .; v_call: TRBV7-8
cdr3_aa: CASSHPLRDQGGAETQYF; cdr3_nt: TGCGCCAGCAGCCATCCGTTGAGAGACCAGGGAGGCGCAGAGACCCAGTACTTC; j_call: TRBJ2-5; d_call: .; clone_size: .; v_call: TRBV4-3
cdr3_aa: CAISTDRGPNEKLFF; cdr3_nt: TGTGCCATCAGTACGGACAGGGGACCTAATGAAAAACTGTTTTTT; j_call: TRBJ1-4; d_call: TRBD1; clone_size: .; v_call: TRBV10-3
cdr3_aa: CASSHRTRLTDTQYF; cdr3_nt: TGTGCCAGCAGTCATAGGACTAGATTAACAGATACGCAGTATTTT; j_call: TRBJ2-3; d_call: TRBD2; clone_size: .; v_call: TRBV28
cdr3_aa: CASSRTSESSYNEQFF; cdr3_nt: TGCGCCAGCAGTCGGACTAGCGAGAGCTCCTACAATGAGCAGTTCTTC; j_call: TRBJ2-1; d_call: TRBD2; clone_size: once; v_call: TRBV4-3
cdr3_aa: CASSLVQGPHYGYTF; cdr3_nt: TGTGCCAGCAGCTTGGTCCAGGGCCCTCACTATGGCTACACCTTC; j_call: TRBJ1-2; d_call: .; clone_size: .; v_call: TRBV5-4
cdr3_aa: CASSRGRLAGAEQFF; cdr3_nt: TGTGCCAGCTCAAGGGGCCGGCTAGCGGGAGCTGAGCAGTTCTTC; j_call: TRBJ2-1; d_call: TRBD2; clone_size: .; v_call: TRBV9
cdr3_aa: CASSYGTDSYEQYF; cdr3_nt: TGTGCCAGCAGTTACGGGACAGACTCCTACGAGCAGTACTTC; j_call: TRBJ2-7; d_call: TRBD1; clone_size: .; v_call: TRBV6-5
cdr3_aa: CASRGQGVQPQHF; cdr3_nt: TGTGCCAGCAGGGGACAGGGGGTTCAGCCCCAGCATTTT; j_call: TRBJ1-5; d_call: TRBD1; clone_size: .; v_call: TRBV12-3/TRBV12-4
cdr3_aa: CASSQGQGLWEQFF; cdr3_nt: TGCGCCAGCAGCCAGGGACAGGGGCTTTGGGAGCAGTTCTTC; j_call: TRBJ2-1; d_call: TRBD1; clone_size: .; v_call: TRBV4-1
cdr3_aa: CASSTRTSGSGADTQYF; cdr3_nt: TGTGCCAGCAGCACCCGGACTAGCGGGAGTGGGGCAGATACGCAGTATTTT; j_call: TRBJ2-3; d_call: TRBD2; clone_size: .; v_call: TRBV7-8
cdr3_aa: CASSQESVEQFF; cdr3_nt: TGTGCCAGCAGTCAAGAAAGCGTGGAGCAGTTCTTC; j_call: TRBJ2-1; d_call: .; clone_size: .; v_call: TRBV28
cdr3_aa: CASSLTGGASYEQYF; cdr3_nt: TGTGCCAGCAGTCTGACAGGGGGCGCTTCCTACGAGCAGTACTTC; j_call: TRBJ2-7; d_call: TRBD1; clone_size: .; v_call: TRBV28
cdr3_aa: CASERSGPLGNQPQHF; cdr3_nt: TGTGCCAGTGAACGCTCAGGGCCCCTTGGCAATCAGCCCCAGCATTTT; j_call: TRBJ1-5; d_call: .; clone_size: .; v_call: TRBV19
cdr3_aa: CASREGTSGYNEQFF; cdr3_nt: TGTGCCAGCAGAGAAGGGACTAGCGGTTACAATGAGCAGTTCTTC; j_call: TRBJ2-1; d_call: TRBD2; clone_size: .; v_call: TRBV6-6
cdr3_aa: CASSETGFGGNQPQHF; cdr3_nt: TGTGCCAGCAGTGAAACAGGGTTTGGGGGCAATCAGCCCCAGCATTTT; j_call: TRBJ1-5; d_call: .; clone_size: .; v_call: TRBV25-1
cdr3_aa: CASSAQGVRETQYF; cdr3_nt: TGTGCCAGCAGTGCACAGGGGGTGAGGGAGACCCAGTACTTC; j_call: TRBJ2-5; d_call: TRBD1; clone_size: .; v_call: TRBV2
cdr3_aa: CASSRMAQGAPDTQYF; cdr3_nt: TGTGCCAGCAGCCGCATGGCACAGGGGGCCCCAGATACGCAGTATTTT; j_call: TRBJ2-3; d_call: TRBD1; clone_size: .; v_call: TRBV4-2
cdr3_aa: CASSLSPTRFNEQFF; cdr3_nt: TGTGCCAGCAGCCTATCCCCCACCAGGTTTAATGAGCAGTTCTTC; j_call: TRBJ2-1; d_call: .; clone_size: few; v_call: TRBV3-1/TRBV3-2
cdr3_aa: CASSLRTGQEGYTF; cdr3_nt: TGTGCCAGCAGCTTACGAACAGGGCAGGAAGGCTACACCTTC; j_call: TRBJ1-2; d_call: .; clone_size: .; v_call: TRBV7-2
cdr3_aa: CASSQLAGGHETQYF; cdr3_nt: TGTGCCAGCAGTCAACTAGCGGGAGGGCACGAGACCCAGTACTTC; j_call: TRBJ2-5; d_call: TRBD2; clone_size: few; v_call: TRBV27
cdr3_aa: CASSSAGFDYGYTF; cdr3_nt: TGTGCCAGCAGTTCGGCAGGGTTCGACTATGGCTACACCTTC; j_call: TRBJ1-2; d_call: .; clone_size: .; v_call: TRBV27